Listed here are 28 T cell receptor beta chains from one sample, sequenced in a study of CD8 T cells in ankylosing spondylitis. Study-wide findings and caveats: Made up of under 10 highly homologous variants, a TCR beta motif appeared characteristic of ankylosing spondylitis blood.

The antigens these receptors bind are not known. MiXCR, applied by TCRdb to the 5' RACE reads, yields one record per CDR3 protein. The repertoire holds about 510,000 distinct CDR3 sequences, with roughly 5.3% as singletons. The sequencing input was blood, either unsorted or a sorted T cell fraction (not recorded which). All receptors derive from a male donor with ankylosing spondylitis.

This clonotype was counted many times. The V and J genes are TRBV29-1 and TRBJ1-5, with 10 bases matching TRBD1. The CDR3 sequence is 14 residues long. V was pared by 7 bases and J by 3 bases, with 6 bases of the junction left unmatched. Germline lookup yields CDR1 SQVTM and CDR2 ANQGSEA. The CDR3 bases are TGCAGCGCAACGACAGGGGGCATCAATCAGCCCCAGCATTTT. This translates into CSATTGGINQPQHF.

This clonotype was seen at least ten times. J is TRBJ2-7 and V is TRBV7-2, with 11 nucleotides matching TRBD1. The trim removed 7 bases at V and 4 bases at J, leaving 9 bases unmatched. Germline loops: CDR1 SGHTA, CDR2 FQGNSA. This CDR3 is 15 amino acids long. This CDR3 reads CASTYWDRGIYEQYF. CDR3 coding DNA: TGTGCCAGCACCTATTGGGACAGGGGGATTTACGAGCAGTACTTC.

This clonotype was detected ten times or more. CDR3 sequence: CSGGGLETQYF. The CDR3 nucleotides are TGCAGTGGGGGGGGTTTGGAGACCCAGTACTTC. J is TRBJ2-5 and V is TRBV20-1, with 7 nucleotides matching TRBD2. Trimming cost V 7 bases and J 5 bases; bases outside gene matches: 4. This CDR3 region has 11 residues. Germline CDR1 and CDR2: DFQATT and SNEGSKA (reference sequence).

In its sample, this clonotype was seen a few times. This chain uses TRBV19 with TRBJ2-3; D call uncertain. Between the trimmed V and J ends, which lost 8 bases and 0 bases, there was a span of 15 bases. The CDR3 consists of 15 residues. Germline V gene sequence: CDR1 LNHDA, CDR2 SQIVND (reference sequence). CDR3 protein: CASDPVDGSTDTQYF. CDR3 bases: TGTGCCAGTGACCCCGTGGACGGGAGCACAGATACGCAGTATTTT.

This clonotype appeared many times. This chain links TRBV20-1 with TRBJ1-5; 9 bases agree with TRBD1. Germline V lookup: CDR1 DFQATT, CDR2 SNEGSKA (reference sequence). The CDR3 contains 16 residues. With V trimmed by 6 bases and J by 5 bases, 14 bases remained unmatched. The CDR3 nucleotides are TGCAGTGCAACACCGTGGGGACAGGGCACCCATCAGCCCCAGCATTTT. It is translated as CSATPWGQGTHQPQHF.

The rearrangement links TRBV6-1 to TRBJ1-5; D remains unclear. The length of the CDR3 is 13 residues. V lost 6 bases to trimming and J lost 6 bases, with 12 bases between them. Germline V gene data show CDR1 as MNHNS and CDR2 as SASEGT. The CDR3 loop is CASSSREGQPQHF. Written as DNA, the CDR3 is TGTGCCAGCAGCAGTCGGGAAGGTCAGCCCCAGCATTTT.

This clonotype was picked up many times. V is TRBV28 and J is TRBJ1-1; no definite D call. CDR1 and CDR2 (germline): MDHEN, SYDVKM. The CDR3 length is 12 residues. V shed 5 bases and J shed 5 bases, with 9 bases lying between them. CDR3 residues: CASSSWETEAFF. Written as DNA, the CDR3 is TGTGCCAGCAGTAGCTGGGAAACTGAAGCTTTCTTT.

This clonotype has only a few counts. The V gene is TRBV18, the J gene TRBJ2-1; TRBD2 aligns across 9 bases. Germline V gene data show CDR1 as KGHSH and CDR2 as LQKENI. The CDR3 consists of 15 residues. The junction had 7 bases not matched to a gene; V was cut back by 3 bases and J by 7 bases. The CDR3 protein is CASSPMAGGRNEQFF. The DNA of the CDR3 is TGTGCCAGCTCACCGATGGCGGGAGGGCGTAATGAGCAGTTCTTC.

Ten or more counts support this clonotype. The genes are TRBV6-2 or TRBV6-3 and TRBJ2-1; 7 nucleotides align to TRBD1. From germline, CDR1 is MNHEY and CDR2 SVGEGT. The ends lost 2 bases at V and 5 bases at J; junction bases unmatched: 9. The CDR3 has 16 residues. CDR3 nucleotides: TGTGCCAGCAGTTACAGACAGGGAGTTTGGGACAATGAGCAGTTCTTC. Amino acid sequence: CASSYRQGVWDNEQFF.

The rearrangement joins TRBV2 to TRBJ2-7, with a weak D call TRBD1 (5 bases). The germline V gene has CDR1 SNHLY and CDR2 FYNNEI. V was clipped by 8 bases and J by 4 bases, with 12 bases between them. CDR3 length: 12 amino acids. CDR3 protein: CASRSSGYEQYF. CDR3 sequence (DNA): TGTGCCAGCCGCTCCTCAGGGTACGAGCAGTACTTC.

This clonotype was observed a handful of times. The junction departs from the called germline gene at one end, perhaps through a read error. The J gene is TRBJ2-7, the V gene TRBV5-1; 8 nucleotides line up with TRBD2. The CDR3 is made up of 13 amino acids. Per germline, CDR1 SGHRS and CDR2 YFSETQ. Here the CDR3 reads CASSLSSGRGDHF. Here the CDR3 DNA reads TGCGCCAGCAGCTTGTCTAGCGGGCGGGGAGACCACTTC.

This chain uses TRBV15 with TRBJ2-7, with TRBD2 as a possible D gene (5 bases). The CDR3 totals 14 residues. The ends were cut back, 1 base at V and 2 bases at J, with 9 bases in the middle. Germline assignment: CDR1 LNHNV and CDR2 YYDKDF (reference sequence). CDR3 DNA: TGTGCCACCAGCAGAGCGGGGTCCCCCTACGAGCAGTACTTC. Residues: CATSRAGSPYEQYF.

This clonotype was counted at least ten times. This chain links TRBV12-3 or TRBV12-4 with TRBJ1-3, with unresolved D. V lost 5 bases to trimming and J lost 1 base, with 12 bases between them. This CDR3 region has 15 residues. The chain's CDR3 is CASSPRRLSGNTIYF. CDR3 DNA: TGTGCCAGCAGTCCGAGACGGTTATCTGGAAACACCATATATTTT.

This clonotype showed up many times. The chain links TRBV5-1 to TRBJ1-2; no firm D call. Germline CDR1 reads SGHRS; CDR2 reads YFSETQ. V was pared by 1 base and J by 8 bases, with 12 bases between. The CDR3 loop spans 13 amino acids. The CDR3 coding sequence is TGCGCCAGCAGCTTGTTTTCGGAGGGCGGCTACACCTTC. Protein: CASSLFSEGGYTF.

This clonotype was observed at least ten times. The chain carries TRBV19 and TRBJ2-1, with 15 bases fitting TRBD2. The V gene end was trimmed by 6 bases and the J gene end by 5 bases; junction bases not matched to a gene: 11. The CDR3 contains 18 residues. Per germline, CDR1 LNHDA and CDR2 SQIVND (reference sequence). CDR3 coding DNA: TGTGCCAGTAGCCCCTTCCGGACTAGCGGGAGGGCAGACAATGAGCAGTTCTTC. It specifies CASSPFRTSGRADNEQFF.

This clonotype was seen many times. This chain uses TRBV20-1 with TRBJ2-1; D is perhaps TRBD2 (5 bases). V was clipped by 6 bases and J by 4 bases, with 13 bases between them. This CDR3 has 13 amino acids. CDR1 DFQATT and CDR2 SNEGSKA come from the germline V gene (reference sequence). The CDR3 loop reads CSAGEGLYNEQFF. CDR3 DNA sequence: TGCAGTGCAGGAGAGGGCCTATACAATGAGCAGTTCTTC.

This clonotype occurred many times. The chain has TRBV4-2 and TRBJ2-5; D might be TRBD2 (7 bases). Between the trimmed V and J ends, which lost 1 base and 1 base, there was a span of 16 bases. This CDR3 has 17 amino acids. Per germline, CDR1 LGHNA and CDR2 YNFKEQ. The DNA for the CDR3 is TGTGCCAGCAGCCAAGTATTAATGGGGGGGCGCCAAGAGACCCAGTACTTC. This sequence encodes CASSQVLMGGRQETQYF.

In this sample, this clonotype turned up many times. The chain carries TRBV6-1 and TRBJ2-1; 8 bases line up with TRBD1. Germline-derived CDR1 and CDR2 are MNHNS and SASEGT. V lost 6 bases, J lost 4 bases, and 11 bases stayed unmatched. The CDR3 length is 16 residues. CDR3 DNA sequence: TGTGCCAGCAGCCCCGCCGGGACAGGCGATTACAATGAGCAGTTCTTC. Protein product: CASSPAGTGDYNEQFF.

This clonotype was seen at least ten times. V gene TRBV9 combines with J gene TRBJ1-6; 9 bases align to TRBD1. CDR3 length equals 15 residues. CDR1 and CDR2 from the germline V gene are SGDLS and YYNGEE. V trimming: 3 bases; J trimming: 9 bases; junction bases outside the gene matches: 7. The CDR3 sequence: CASSGMTGGASPLHF. The CDR3 DNA reads TGTGCCAGCAGCGGAATGACAGGGGGGGCTTCACCCCTCCACTTT.

The table lists this clonotype with many counts. The V and J genes are TRBV5-1 and TRBJ1-5; D remains unclear. Trimming cost V 0 bases and J 4 bases, with 8 bases left between them. In germline, CDR1 is SGHRS, CDR2 YFSETQ. The CDR3 length is 14 residues. The CDR3 DNA follows: TGCGCCAGCAGCTTGGGGGCTCCAAATCAGCCCCAGCATTTT. Its protein product is CASSLGAPNQPQHF.

This clonotype was counted many times. The chain recombines TRBV12-3 or TRBV12-4 with TRBJ2-5; D remains ambiguous. This CDR3 is built from 14 residues. Trimming took 3 bases from V and 2 from J, leaving 10 bases between them. CDR3 sequence (DNA): TGTGCCAGCAGTTTCTTGCCCAGACAAGAGACCCAGTACTTC. As protein: CASSFLPRQETQYF.

This clonotype was seen repeatedly, ten times or more. The chain recombines TRBV29-1 with TRBJ1-2, with unresolved D. The CDR3 consists of 12 residues. Germline values: CDR1 SQVTM, CDR2 ANQGSEA. V dropped 4 bases and J dropped 8 bases, with 14 bases sitting between them. This chain's CDR3 is CSVAPSFVGYTF. For the CDR3, the DNA is TGCAGCGTTGCCCCCAGTTTTGTGGGCTACACCTTC.

This clonotype was found many times. The chain carries TRBV5-1 and TRBJ1-2, with a weak D call TRBD1 (5 bases). The CDR3 covers 14 residues. V gave up 0 bases and J gave up 6 bases, with 12 bases separating them. Germline assignment: CDR1 SGHRS and CDR2 YFSETQ. The DNA of the CDR3 is TGCGCCAGCAGCTTGGAACTCCTCAGGGATGGCTACACCTTC. This gives the protein CASSLELLRDGYTF. The entire variable domain, with the rest obtained from reference TRBV5-1 and TRBJ1-2, is as follows: KAGVTQTPRYLIKTRGQQVTLSCSPISGHRSVSWYQQTPGQGLQFLFEYFSETQRNKGNFPGRFSGRQFSNSRSEMNVSTLELGDSALYLCASSLELLRDGYTFGSGTRLTVV.

The V gene is TRBV5-6, the J gene TRBJ2-3; TRBD2 matches 11 bases. J lost 3 bases, V lost 6 bases, and 6 bases had no gene match. Germline V lookup: CDR1 SGHDT, CDR2 YYEEEE. This CDR3 contains 15 residues. The CDR3 spells CASNLAGGSTDTQYF. CDR3 nucleotide sequence: TGTGCCAGCAACCTAGCGGGGGGTTCGACAGATACGCAGTATTTT.

This clonotype was recorded at least ten times. The CDR3 nucleotides are TGTGCCAGCAGCGTTACGGGGACAGGGGGCTACGAGCAGTACTTC. This translates into CASSVTGTGGYEQYF. V gene TRBV7-9 combines with J gene TRBJ2-7; 11 nucleotides match TRBD1. The CDR3 is made up of 15 amino acids. Germline V CDR1 and CDR2: SEHNR, FQNEAQ (reference sequence). V was clipped by 5 bases and J by 3 bases; unmatched bases: 6.

This clonotype was seen at least ten times. The chain carries TRBV12-3 or TRBV12-4 and TRBJ2-1; D ambiguous. This CDR3 region has 15 residues. V lost 1 base and J lost 8, with 15 bases in between. This CDR3 reads CASSLGSSTADEQFF. For the CDR3, the DNA is TGTGCCAGCAGTTTAGGGAGCTCCACGGCGGATGAGCAGTTCTTC.

This clonotype appeared many times. Here the CDR3 reads CSSSAGTVDSDTQYF. In nucleotides, the CDR3 is TGCAGCTCATCTGCCGGGACAGTGGACTCGGATACGCAGTATTTT. The V call is TRBV29-1, the J call TRBJ2-3, with 7 positions matching TRBD1. The V gene's germline CDR1 is SQVTM and CDR2 ANQGSEA. V trimming: 8 bases; J trimming: 6 bases; junction bases outside the gene matches: 17. CDR3 size: 15 residues.

A note on this clonotype: The junction departs from the called germline gene at one end, perhaps through a read error. J is TRBJ1-1 and V is TRBV20-1; D unresolved. Germline V gene data show CDR1 as DFQATT and CDR2 as SNEGSKA (reference sequence). The CDR3 extends over 17 amino acids. Here the CDR3 DNA reads TGCTGTGCTAGCACGTTCGAACAGCCCGGCGAGAACACTGAAGCTTTCTTT. This sequence encodes CCASTFEQPGENTEAFF.